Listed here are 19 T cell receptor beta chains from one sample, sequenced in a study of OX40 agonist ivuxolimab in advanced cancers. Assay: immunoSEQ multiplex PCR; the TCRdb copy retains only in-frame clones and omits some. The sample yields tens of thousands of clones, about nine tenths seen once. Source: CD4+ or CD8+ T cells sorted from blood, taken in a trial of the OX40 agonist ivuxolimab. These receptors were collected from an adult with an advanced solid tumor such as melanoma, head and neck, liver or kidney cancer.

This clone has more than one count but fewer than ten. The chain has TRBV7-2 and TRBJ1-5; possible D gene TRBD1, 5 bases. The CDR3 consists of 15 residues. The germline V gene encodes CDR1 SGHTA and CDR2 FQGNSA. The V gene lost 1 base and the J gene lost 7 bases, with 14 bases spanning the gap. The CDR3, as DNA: TGTGCCAGCAGCTTAGTGTGGGGCGAAGGACAGCCCCAGCATTTT. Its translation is CASSLVWGEGQPQHF.

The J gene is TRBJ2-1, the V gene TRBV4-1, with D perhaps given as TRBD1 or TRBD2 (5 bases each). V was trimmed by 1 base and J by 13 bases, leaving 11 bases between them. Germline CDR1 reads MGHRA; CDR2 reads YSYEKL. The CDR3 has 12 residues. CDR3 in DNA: TGCGCCAGCAGCCAAGGGTCGGGACCCCAGTTCTTC. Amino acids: CASSQGSGPQFF.

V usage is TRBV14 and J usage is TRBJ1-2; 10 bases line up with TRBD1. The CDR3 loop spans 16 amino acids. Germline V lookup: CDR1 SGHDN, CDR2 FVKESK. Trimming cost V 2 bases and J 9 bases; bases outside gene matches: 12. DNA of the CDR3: TGTGCCAGCAGCCAACCGGGACAGGGGAGAACTATGAGCTACACCTTC. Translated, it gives CASSQPGQGRTMSYTF.

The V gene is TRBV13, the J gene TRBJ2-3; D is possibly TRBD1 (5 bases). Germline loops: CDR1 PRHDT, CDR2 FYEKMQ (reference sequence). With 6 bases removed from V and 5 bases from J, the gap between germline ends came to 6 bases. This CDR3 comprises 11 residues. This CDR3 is CASSRGDTQYF. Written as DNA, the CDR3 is TGTGCCAGCAGTAGGGGAGATACGCAGTATTTT.

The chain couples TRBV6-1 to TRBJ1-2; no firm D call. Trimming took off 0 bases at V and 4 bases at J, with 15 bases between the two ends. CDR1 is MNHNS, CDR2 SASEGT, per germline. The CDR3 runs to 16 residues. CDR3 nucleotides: TGTGCCAGCAGTGAAGCGCTTCGTGGACCGGGCTATGGCTACACCTTC. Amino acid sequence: CASSEALRGPGYGYTF.

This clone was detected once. The CDR3 sequence is CASSFFGTNEETQYF. The DNA of the CDR3 is TGCGCCAGCAGCTTTTTTGGTACGAACGAAGAGACCCAGTACTTC. J is TRBJ2-5 and V is TRBV5-1; D unresolved. The V end was cut by 2 bases, the J end by 3 bases, with 14 bases between. Germline V gives CDR1 SGHRS, CDR2 YFSETQ. The CDR3 has 15 amino acids.

The CDR3 coding sequence is TGCGCCAGCAGTGGGACTAGCGGGAGCGCAGATACGCAGTATTTT. Its protein is CASSGTSGSADTQYF. This chain connects TRBV10-1 to TRBJ2-3; 13 bases map to TRBD2. CDR1 WNHNN and CDR2 SYGVQD come from the germline V gene (reference sequence). Germline trimming cut 4 bases from V and 4 bases from J; bases unmatched to any gene: 2. The CDR3 runs 15 residues.

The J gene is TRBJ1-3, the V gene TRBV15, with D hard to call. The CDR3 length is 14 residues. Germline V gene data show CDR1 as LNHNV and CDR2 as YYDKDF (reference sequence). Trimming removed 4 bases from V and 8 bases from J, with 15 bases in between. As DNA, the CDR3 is TGTGCCACCAGCAAAGAGGTACAGCGGGACACCATATATTTT. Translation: CATSKEVQRDTIYF.

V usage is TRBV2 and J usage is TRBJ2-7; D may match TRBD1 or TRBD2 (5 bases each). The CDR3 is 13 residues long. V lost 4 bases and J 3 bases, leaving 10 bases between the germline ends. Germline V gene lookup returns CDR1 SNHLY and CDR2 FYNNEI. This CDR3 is CASSVGENYEQYF. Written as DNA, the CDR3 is TGTGCCAGCAGTGTGGGGGAAAACTACGAGCAGTACTTC.

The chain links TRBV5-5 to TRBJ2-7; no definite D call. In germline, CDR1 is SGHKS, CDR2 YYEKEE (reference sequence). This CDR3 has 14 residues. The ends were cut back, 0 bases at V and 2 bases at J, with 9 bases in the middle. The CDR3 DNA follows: TGTGCCAGCAGCTTGGCCGGTAAGACCTACGAGCAGTACTTC. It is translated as CASSLAGKTYEQYF.

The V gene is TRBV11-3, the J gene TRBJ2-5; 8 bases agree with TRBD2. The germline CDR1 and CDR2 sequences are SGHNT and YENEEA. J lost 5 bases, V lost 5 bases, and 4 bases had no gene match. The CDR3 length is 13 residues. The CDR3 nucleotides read TGTGCCAGCAGCCGCGGGGGGCCGGAGACCCAGTACTTC. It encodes CASSRGGPETQYF.

CDR3 in amino acids: CASSVLATGETQYF. For the CDR3, the DNA is TGCGCCAGCAGCGTACTAGCGACGGGGGAGACCCAGTACTTC. This sequence joins TRBV10-2 and TRBJ2-5; 7 bases are shared with TRBD2. The junction had 9 bases not matched to a gene; V was cut back by 6 bases and J by 5 bases. CDR1 is WSHSY and CDR2 is SAAADI in the germline V gene. The CDR3 has 14 residues.

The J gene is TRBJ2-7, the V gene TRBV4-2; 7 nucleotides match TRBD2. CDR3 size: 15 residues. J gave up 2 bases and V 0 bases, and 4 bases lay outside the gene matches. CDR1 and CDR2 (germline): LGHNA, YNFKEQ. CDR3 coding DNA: TGTGCCAGCAGCCAAGAAGCTAGCGGACCCTACGAGCAGTACTTC. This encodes CASSQEASGPYEQYF.

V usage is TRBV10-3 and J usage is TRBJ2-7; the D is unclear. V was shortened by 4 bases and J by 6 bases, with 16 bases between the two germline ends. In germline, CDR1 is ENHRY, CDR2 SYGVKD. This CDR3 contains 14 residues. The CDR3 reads CAISGLGTAREQYF. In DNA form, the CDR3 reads TGTGCCATCAGTGGCCTGGGTACGGCTCGCGAGCAGTACTTC.

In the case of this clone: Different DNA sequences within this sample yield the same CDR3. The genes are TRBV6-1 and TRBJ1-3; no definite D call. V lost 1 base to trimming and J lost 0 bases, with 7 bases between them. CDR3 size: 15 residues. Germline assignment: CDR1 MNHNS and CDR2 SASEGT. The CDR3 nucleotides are TGTGCCAGCAGTGAAGACGGGAGCTCTGGAAACACCATATATTTT. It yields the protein CASSEDGSSGNTIYF.

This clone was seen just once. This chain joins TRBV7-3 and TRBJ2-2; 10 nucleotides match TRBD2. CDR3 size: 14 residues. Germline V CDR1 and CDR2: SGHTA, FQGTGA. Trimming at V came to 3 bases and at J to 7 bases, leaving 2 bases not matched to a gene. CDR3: CASSLRTSGGELFF. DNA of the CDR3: TGTGCCAGCAGCTTGAGGACTAGCGGCGGGGAGCTGTTTTTT.

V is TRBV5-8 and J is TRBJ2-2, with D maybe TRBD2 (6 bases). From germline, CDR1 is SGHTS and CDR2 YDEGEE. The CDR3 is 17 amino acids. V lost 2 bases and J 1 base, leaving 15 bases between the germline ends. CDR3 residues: CASSFRGRLENTGELFF. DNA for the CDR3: TGTGCCAGCAGCTTTCGAGGGAGGTTGGAGAACACCGGGGAGCTGTTTTTT.

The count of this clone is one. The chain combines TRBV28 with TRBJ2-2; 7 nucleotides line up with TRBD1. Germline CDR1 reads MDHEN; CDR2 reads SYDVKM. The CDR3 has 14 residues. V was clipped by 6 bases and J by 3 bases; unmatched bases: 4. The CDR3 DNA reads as TGTGCCAGCAGCCCAGGGACAGACACCGGGGAGCTGTTTTTT. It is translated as CASSPGTDTGELFF.

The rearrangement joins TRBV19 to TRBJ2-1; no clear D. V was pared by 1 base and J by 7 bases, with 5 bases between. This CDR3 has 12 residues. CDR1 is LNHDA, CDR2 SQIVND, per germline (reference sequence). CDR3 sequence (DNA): TGTGCCAGTAGTATAGGTTGGAATGAGCAGTTCTTC. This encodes CASSIGWNEQFF.